The rows below give T cell receptor beta chains drawn from one sample of a study of blood T cell repertoires in COVID-19. TCRdb's copy holds only in-frame clones and misses some; the assay was immunoSEQ multiplex PCR. The sample records about 380,000 clones, around 84% being singletons. Sequencing input: peripheral blood. Receptors originate from a woman aged 18 to 35 with acute or convalescent COVID-19. Both conserved end residues are part of each CDR3. Each record gives: J gene, V gene, D gene, clone size, CDR3 DNA, CDR3 protein. A D gene is named only where the DNA matches it firmly. Rows give clone size only sometimes, using once, few, many, or a class for an expanded clone.

J: TRBJ2-7
V: TRBV6-6
D: NA
size: NA
DNA: TGTGCCAGCAGTTACTCGAGTCAGGGTAGCGAGCAGTACTTC
CDR3: CASSYSSQGSEQYF

J: TRBJ1-6
V: TRBV7-9
D: TRBD1
size: NA
DNA: TGTGCCAGCAGCACCGGGACAGGACATAATTCACCCCTCCACTTT
CDR3: CASSTGTGHNSPLHF

J: TRBJ2-3
V: TRBV2
D: NA
size: NA
DNA: TGTGCCAGCAGTGACAGGACAGATACGCAGTATTTT
CDR3: CASSDRTDTQYF

J: TRBJ2-1
V: TRBV15
D: NA
size: NA
DNA: TGTGCCACCAGCAGCCTGGCCAGGGCGAATGAGCAGTTCTTC
CDR3: CATSSLARANEQFF

J: TRBJ1-3
V: TRBV27
D: TRBD1
size: few
DNA: TGTGCCAGCAGTCCGCGGACAGGGCCTGGAAACACCATATATTTT
CDR3: CASSPRTGPGNTIYF

J: TRBJ2-7
V: TRBV6-1
D: TRBD2
size: NA
DNA: TGTGCCAGCAGTGAGATGCAGGCGGGGGCCTACGAGCAGTACTTC
CDR3: CASSEMQAGAYEQYF

J: TRBJ2-2
V: TRBV10-1
D: TRBD1
size: NA
DNA: TGCGCCAGCGGGGGCAGGGGGATGTCCGGGGAGCTGTTTTTT
CDR3: CASGGRGMSGELFF

J: TRBJ1-3
V: TRBV29-1
D: TRBD1
size: NA
DNA: TGCAGCGTCATGGACAGGGGGCTTGGAAACACCATATATTTT
CDR3: CSVMDRGLGNTIYF

J: TRBJ1-3
V: TRBV9
D: NA
size: NA
DNA: TGTGCCAGCAGCACCAGCGGGGGACCTGGAAACACCATATATTTT
CDR3: CASSTSGGPGNTIYF

J: TRBJ2-7
V: TRBV19
D: NA
size: NA
DNA: TGTGCCGGAGTCGTGTGGGGGGATCACAAGCAGTACTTC
CDR3: CAGVVWGDHKQYF

J: TRBJ2-1
V: TRBV9
D: NA
size: few
DNA: TGTGCCAGCAGCGTAGACGGCGCGGGGTTCTACAATGAGCAGTTCTTC
CDR3: CASSVDGAGFYNEQFF

J: TRBJ1-1
V: TRBV3-1/TRBV3-2
D: TRBD1
size: few
DNA: TGTGCCAGCAGCCCCTCAGACAGGGACACTGAAGCTTTCTTT
CDR3: CASSPSDRDTEAFF

J: TRBJ2-4
V: TRBV4-2
D: NA
size: NA
DNA: TGTGCCAGCAGCCACCTAGCCAAAAACATTCAGTACTTC
CDR3: CASSHLAKNIQYF

J: TRBJ1-1
V: TRBV11-2
D: NA
size: NA
DNA: TGTGCCAGCACTCCCGGGGGTGTCAACACTGAAGCTTTCTTT
CDR3: CASTPGGVNTEAFF

J: TRBJ2-7
V: TRBV9
D: NA
size: NA
DNA: TGTGCCAGCAGCGTAGGCGTGACAGCATCCTACGAGCAGTACTTC
CDR3: CASSVGVTASYEQYF

J: TRBJ2-2
V: TRBV12-1
D: NA
size: NA
DNA: TGTGCCAGCAGCTTTGATGCGGGAGTCCATAACACCGGGGAGCTGTTTTTT
CDR3: CASSFDAGVHNTGELFF

J: TRBJ1-6
V: TRBV3-1/TRBV3-2
D: TRBD1
size: NA
DNA: TGTGCCAGCAGCCAAGGGACAGGGGCCTCTCCCCTCCACTTT
CDR3: CASSQGTGASPLHF

J: TRBJ1-2
V: TRBV9
D: NA
size: NA
DNA: TGTGCCAGCAGCGTAGGAGTCTATGGCTACACCTTC
CDR3: CASSVGVYGYTF

J: TRBJ1-1
V: TRBV3-1/TRBV3-2
D: NA
size: NA
DNA: TGTGCCAGCAGCCAAAGACAGGACTTTCAAGCTTTCTTT
CDR3: CASSQRQDFQAFF

J: TRBJ1-5
V: TRBV12-5
D: TRBD1
size: NA
DNA: TGTGCTTCTAAACGGACAGGGGGTGAGCCCCAGCATTTT
CDR3: CASKRTGGEPQHF

J: TRBJ2-2
V: TRBV4-1
D: TRBD2
size: once
DNA: TGCGCCAGCAGCCAAGAACTAGCGGAGTACACCGGGGAGCTGTTTTTT
CDR3: CASSQELAEYTGELFF

J: TRBJ2-1
V: TRBV9
D: TRBD1
size: NA
DNA: TGTGCCAGCAGCGTTACAGGGGTCGGCTACAATGAGCAGTTCTTC
CDR3: CASSVTGVGYNEQFF

J: TRBJ2-5
V: TRBV2
D: NA
size: once
DNA: TGTGCCAGCATCAAGCGGCTCTTCCAAGAGACCCAGTACTTC
CDR3: CASIKRLFQETQYF

J: TRBJ1-6
V: TRBV19
D: NA
size: NA
DNA: TGTGCCAGTAGTTCCCAGGGTTATTCACCCCTCCACTTT
CDR3: CASSSQGYSPLHF

J: TRBJ2-7
V: TRBV4-1
D: TRBD2
size: NA
DNA: TGCGCCAGCAGCCCAATGGGACTAGCGGGAGGGCCGCAGTACTTC
CDR3: CASSPMGLAGGPQYF

J: TRBJ2-2
V: TRBV6-5
D: NA
size: NA
DNA: TGTGCCGCCTTCTCTCCGGGACACTCGACCGGGGAGCTGTTTTTT
CDR3: CAAFSPGHSTGELFF

J: TRBJ1-2
V: TRBV5-6
D: NA
size: NA
DNA: TGTGCCAGCAGCTCCCCCGAGGCATGGAGCGGTGGCTACACCTTC
CDR3: CASSSPEAWSGGYTF

J: TRBJ1-6
V: TRBV27
D: TRBD1
size: NA
DNA: TGTGCCAGCAGTTTGTTGGGCAGGGGGCGAGATCATTCACCCCTCCACTTT
CDR3: CASSLLGRGRDHSPLHF

J: TRBJ2-1
V: TRBV7-2
D: TRBD2
size: NA
DNA: TGTGCCAGCAGCTTAGCGGGAGGGTTTATCTTCAATGAGCAGTTCTTC
CDR3: CASSLAGGFIFNEQFF

J: TRBJ2-2
V: TRBV7-9
D: NA
size: NA
DNA: TGTGCCAGCAGCTTCCGGGCGAACACCGGGGAGCTGTTTTTT
CDR3: CASSFRANTGELFF

J: TRBJ2-1
V: TRBV9
D: TRBD1
size: NA
DNA: TGTGCCAGCAGCGCCGGGCAGGGGGATGAGCAGTTCTTC
CDR3: CASSAGQGDEQFF

J: TRBJ2-6
V: TRBV28
D: TRBD1
size: once
DNA: TGTGCCAGCAGTTTGGACAGGGGTGGGGCCAACGTCCTGACTTTC
CDR3: CASSLDRGGANVLTF